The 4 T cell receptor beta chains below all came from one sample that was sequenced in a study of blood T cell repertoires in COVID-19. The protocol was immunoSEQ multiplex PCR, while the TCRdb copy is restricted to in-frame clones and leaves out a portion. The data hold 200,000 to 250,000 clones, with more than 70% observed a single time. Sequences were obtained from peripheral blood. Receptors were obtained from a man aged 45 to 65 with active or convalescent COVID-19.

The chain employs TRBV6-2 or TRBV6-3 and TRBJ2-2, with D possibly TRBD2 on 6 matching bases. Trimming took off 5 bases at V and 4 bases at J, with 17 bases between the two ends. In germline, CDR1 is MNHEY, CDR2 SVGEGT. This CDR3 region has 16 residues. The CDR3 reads CASSLWDLGITGELFF. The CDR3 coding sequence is TGTGCCAGCAGTCTTTGGGACTTAGGGATCACCGGGGAGCTGTTTTTT.

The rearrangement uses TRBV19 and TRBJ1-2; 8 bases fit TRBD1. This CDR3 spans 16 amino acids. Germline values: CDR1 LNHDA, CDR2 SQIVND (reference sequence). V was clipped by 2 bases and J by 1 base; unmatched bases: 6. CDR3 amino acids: CASSINGQGGNYGYTF. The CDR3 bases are TGTGCCAGTAGTATAAACGGACAGGGTGGTAACTATGGCTACACCTTC.

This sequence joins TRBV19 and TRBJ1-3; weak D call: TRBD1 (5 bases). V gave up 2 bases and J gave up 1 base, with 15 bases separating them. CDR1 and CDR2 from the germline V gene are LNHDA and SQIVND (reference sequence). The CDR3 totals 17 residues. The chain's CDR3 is CASSIWGRVASGNTIYF. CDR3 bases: TGTGCCAGTAGTATATGGGGCAGAGTAGCTTCTGGAAACACCATATATTTT.

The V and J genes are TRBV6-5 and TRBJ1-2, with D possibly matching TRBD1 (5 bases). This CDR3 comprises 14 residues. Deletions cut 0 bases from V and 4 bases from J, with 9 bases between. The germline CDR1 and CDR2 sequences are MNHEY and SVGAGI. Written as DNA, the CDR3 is TGTGCCAGCAGTTACTCTCCAGGGTCCTATGGCTACACCTTC. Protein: CASSYSPGSYGYTF.